The 11 T cell receptor beta chains reported below all come from one sample, sequenced in a study of T cell repertoires in cytomegalovirus infection. The antigens for these receptors are not known. TCRdb re-called the reads through MiXCR, storing one row per CDR3 protein. Found here are roughly 500,000 distinct CDR3 sequences, approximately 42% of them singletons; the top ten hold 43%. Sequenced material: cultured PBMCs, taken from culture after CMV antigen stimulation. The receptors here all came from a human donor in good health (CMV status not recorded). Some clones in this sample may be carry-over from other donors' samples.

This clonotype was recorded a few times. This chain links TRBV12-3 or TRBV12-4 with TRBJ1-4; D is unresolved. Trimming shortened V by 7 bases and J by 5 bases, and 14 bases separated the two germline ends. The CDR3 runs to 14 residues. CDR3 nucleotides: TGTGCCAGCACCCCACGCGGGAAAAATGAAAAACTGTTTTTT. It yields the protein CASTPRGKNEKLFF.

This chain links TRBV7-6 with TRBJ1-1; D is unresolved. Trimming stripped 4 bases from V and 1 base from J, with 7 bases between. CDR1 and CDR2 from the germline V gene are SGHVS and FNYEAQ. This CDR3 region has 13 residues. The CDR3: CASSSDENTEAFF. The CDR3 DNA follows: TGTGCCAGCAGCTCTGACGAGAACACTGAAGCTTTCTTT.

This chain connects TRBV6-1 to TRBJ2-4; 8 nucleotides agree with TRBD2. The CDR3 contains 15 residues. Germline V gives CDR1 MNHNS, CDR2 SASEGT. Trimming cost V 1 base and J 7 bases; bases outside gene matches: 6. The chain's CDR3 is CASSEGRGALNIQYF. CDR3 nucleotide sequence: TGTGCCAGCAGTGAAGGGCGGGGGGCGCTGAACATTCAGTACTTC.

The rearrangement uses TRBV4-1 and TRBJ1-5; possibly TRBD1 for D (5 bases). The CDR3 loop spans 16 amino acids. The V gene lost 1 base and the J gene lost 3 bases, with 13 bases spanning the gap. Germline V gives CDR1 MGHRA, CDR2 YSYEKL. CDR3 sequence reads: CASSQVTLGTNQPQHF. The DNA of the CDR3 is TGCGCCAGCAGCCAAGTAACGCTGGGGACCAATCAGCCCCAGCATTTT.

The chain uses TRBV19 and TRBJ2-5, with a tentative D call TRBD1 (6 bases). V shed 2 bases and J shed 1 base, with 11 bases lying between them. From germline, CDR1 is LNHDA and CDR2 SQIVND (reference sequence). CDR3 size: 15 residues. The CDR3 region is CASSIRGQIQETQYF. The CDR3 DNA follows: TGTGCCAGTAGTATACGAGGACAGATCCAAGAGACCCAGTACTTC.

This clonotype has a handful of counts. The chain joins TRBV7-2 to TRBJ1-1; D may be TRBD1 (6 bases). The CDR3 has 14 residues. The V gene's germline CDR1 is SGHTA and CDR2 FQGNSA. Trimming shortened V by 5 bases and J by 8 bases, and 18 bases separated the two germline ends. CDR3 bases: TGTGCCAGCAGCCCCGGGGGGGGCGGGAGAGAAGCTTTCTTT. Translated: CASSPGGGGREAFF.

This rearrangement joins TRBV6-5 to TRBJ1-1; D is uncertain. The V end was cut by 6 bases, the J end by 5 bases, with 13 bases between. CDR1 MNHEY and CDR2 SVGAGI come from the germline V gene. The CDR3 spans 13 residues. The CDR3 spells CASSSETGTEAFF. The CDR3, as DNA: TGTGCCAGCAGCTCCGAGACGGGAACTGAAGCTTTCTTT.

The J gene is TRBJ2-2, the V gene TRBV6-6; 10 nucleotides agree with TRBD1. The junction had 8 bases not matched to a gene; V was cut back by 6 bases and J by 7 bases. The CDR3 spans 15 residues. In germline, CDR1 is MNHNY, CDR2 SVGAGI (reference sequence). The CDR3 bases are TGTGCCAGCAGCCCGGGACAGGGGAGAGTCGGGGAGCTGTTTTTT. It specifies CASSPGQGRVGELFF.

This chain uses TRBV6-1 with TRBJ2-7; D not certain. This CDR3 contains 12 residues. Trimming took 10 bases from V and 7 from J, leaving 17 bases between them. Germline values: CDR1 MNHNS, CDR2 SASEGT. As DNA, the CDR3 is TGTGCCACCTACCAGGCCTCGAGGGAGCAGTACTTC. Its protein is CATYQASREQYF.

In this sample, this clonotype turned up a few times. V is TRBV6-2 or TRBV6-3 and J is TRBJ1-1; tentatively, D is TRBD1 (5 bases). CDR1 MNHEY and CDR2 SVGEGT come from the germline V gene. This CDR3 is built from 17 residues. The ends were cut back, 4 bases at V and 0 bases at J, with 18 bases in the middle. CDR3 protein: CASSSAPGRTMNTEAFF. The CDR3 nucleotides are TGTGCCAGCAGTTCGGCCCCGGGACGGACCATGAACACTGAAGCTTTCTTT.

This clonotype was seen once. The chain recombines TRBV14 with TRBJ2-3; TRBD2 matches 8 bases. CDR1 and CDR2 (germline): SGHDN, FVKESK. This CDR3 region has 15 residues. The V segment lost 2 bases and the J segment 4 bases; nucleotides outside the gene matches: 5. The CDR3 sequence: CASSQFGGLADTQYF. The CDR3 region has the DNA TGTGCCAGCAGCCAATTTGGGGGACTAGCAGATACGCAGTATTTT.